The entry below describes one TCR beta chain. Its target is not known. V gave up 2 bases and J gave up 5 bases, with 9 bases separating them. The CDR3 is 12 amino acids. CDR1 DFQATT and CDR2 SNEGSKA come from the germline V gene (reference sequence). In TCRdb, the reads were re-called with MiXCR into one record per CDR3 protein. The table shows tens of thousands of distinct CDR3 sequences, with more than 25% occurring only once. The data belong to a study of T cell repertoires in cytomegalovirus infection. Study as a whole: In public TCR beta signatures, there were indications of both CMV infection and matching HLA type. The study, taken as a whole, reports: The study found HLA-C-restricted CMV-specific TCR beta clonotypes dominating the ex vivo response.

This TCR was sampled from a human donor in good health (CMV status not recorded). Some clones in this sample may be carry-over from other donors' samples. The chain is built from TRBV20-1 and TRBJ1-1; D not certain. Input material: PBMCs, sequenced either directly or after in vitro stimulation (not recorded which). Written as DNA, the CDR3 is TGCAGTGCTAGATTGGTGTCAACTGAAGCTTTCTTT. Amino acid sequence: CSARLVSTEAFF.